This T cell receptor (beta chain) derives from a study of blood T cells in healthy people across ages. Study-level results: Diversity of TCR beta per million T cells declined in a roughly linear way with age.

It was with a sample-barcoded 5' primer and a J-beta primer mix that a second PCR of roughly 7 to 12 cycles was run. Paired-end reads containing CDR3 totaled no fewer than 2.5 million for each sample. TCRdb re-analysed the 5' RACE reads in MiXCR, keeping a single row per CDR3 protein. Of 700,000 or so distinct CDR3 sequences in the sample, about 43% were seen once. Peripheral blood, about 10 milliliters per donor, was collected. This clonotype was counted a few times. What it binds is unknown. The CDR3 loop spans 15 amino acids. The junction had 4 bases not matched to a gene; V was cut back by 5 bases and J by 2 bases. From germline, CDR1 is MDHEN and CDR2 SYDVKM.

Material for sequencing was blood. This chain links TRBV28 with TRBJ2-7, with TRBD2 identical over 12 bases. The source is a man older than 75 in good health. As DNA, the CDR3 is TGTGCCAGCAGTCAACTAGCGGGAGGAGCCTACGAGCAGTACTTC. Translating it yields CASSQLAGGAYEQYF.